One and the same sample provided the 5 T cell receptor beta chains below, sequenced in a study of CD8 T cells in ankylosing spondylitis. MiXCR, applied by TCRdb to the 5' RACE reads, yields one record per CDR3 protein. Altogether approximately 200,000 distinct CDR3 sequences are present, 10% to 15% being singletons, with the ten largest covering approximately 11%. What was sequenced was blood, either unsorted or a sorted T cell fraction (not recorded which). The source is a female donor with ankylosing spondylitis or in good health (not recorded which).

In regard to this clonotype: Relative to the germline gene, one junction end is altered; a read error may explain this. V usage is TRBV5-5 and J usage is TRBJ2-2; a weak D match, TRBD2 (6 bases). Germline CDR1 and CDR2: SGHKS and YYEKEE (reference sequence). The length of the CDR3 is 15 residues. This CDR3 reads CASGAREGNTGGLFF. The CDR3 bases are TGTGCCAGCGGAGCTAGAGAGGGGAACACCGGGGGGCTGTTTTTT.

The chain links TRBV30 to TRBJ2-4; 9 bases match TRBD1. The CDR3 sequence is 14 residues long. Germline trimming cut 4 bases from V and 6 bases from J; bases unmatched to any gene: 7. Germline V lookup: CDR1 GTSNPN, CDR2 SVGIG (reference sequence). This CDR3 is CAWMGQGVLNIQYF. The CDR3, as DNA: TGTGCCTGGATGGGACAGGGAGTTCTAAACATTCAGTACTTC.

The chain employs TRBV5-1 and TRBJ1-1; 7 bases match TRBD1. V shed 3 bases and J 0 bases; nucleotides not matched to a gene: 14. CDR1 and CDR2 (germline): SGHRS, YFSETQ. This CDR3 is 18 amino acids long. This chain's CDR3 is CASSWRTGLSIMNTEAFF. CDR3 nucleotide sequence: TGCGCCAGCAGCTGGAGGACAGGACTCTCTATAATGAACACTGAAGCTTTCTTT.

This chain links TRBV29-1 with TRBJ2-7; 11 positions agree with TRBD2. The J segment lost 1 base and the V segment lost 0 bases, leaving 5 bases of the junction unmatched. CDR1 is SQVTM, CDR2 ANQGSEA, per germline. The length of the CDR3 is 16 residues. The CDR3 region has the DNA TGCAGCGTTGAAGAGGGGCTAGCGGGAGGTTCCTACGAGCAGTACTTC. Protein: CSVEEGLAGGSYEQYF.

This clonotype was seen a handful of times. The CDR3 nucleotides are TGCAGTGCTAGGGGGCAGAATTCCTACGAGCAGTACTTC. Translation gives CSARGQNSYEQYF. The chain links TRBV20-1 to TRBJ2-7; tentative D call: TRBD1 (5 bases). V lost 3 bases and J lost 1, with 10 bases in between. The CDR3 has 13 residues. The V gene's germline CDR1 is DFQATT and CDR2 SNEGSKA (reference sequence).